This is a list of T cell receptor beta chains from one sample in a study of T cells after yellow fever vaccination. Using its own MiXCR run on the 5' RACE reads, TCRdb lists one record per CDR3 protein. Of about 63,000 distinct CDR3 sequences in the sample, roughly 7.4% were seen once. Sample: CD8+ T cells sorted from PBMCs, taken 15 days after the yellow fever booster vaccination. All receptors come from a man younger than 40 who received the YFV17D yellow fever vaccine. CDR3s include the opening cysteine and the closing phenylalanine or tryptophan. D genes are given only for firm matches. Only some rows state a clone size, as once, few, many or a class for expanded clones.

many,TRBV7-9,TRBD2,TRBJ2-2,CASSLWSGGPTGELFF,TGTGCCAGCAGCTTATGGTCGGGGGGACCTACCGGGGAGCTGTTTTTT
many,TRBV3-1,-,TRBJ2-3,CASSQREASLGGGTQYF,TGTGCCAGCAGCCAAAGGGAGGCTAGCCTCGGTGGGGGTACGCAGTATTTT
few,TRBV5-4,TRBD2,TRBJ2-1,CASTPQGLAGINEQFF,TGTGCCAGCACCCCTCAGGGGCTAGCGGGCATCAATGAGCAGTTCTTC
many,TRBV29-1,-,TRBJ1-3,CSVVRVSGNTIYF,TGCAGCGTCGTCCGGGTAAGCGGAAACACCATATATTTT
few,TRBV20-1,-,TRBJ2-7,CSARDSGRVRTTYEQYF,TGCAGTGCTAGAGACTCGGGTCGAGTCAGGACAACCTACGAGCAGTACTTC
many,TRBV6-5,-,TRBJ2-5,CASSYSGLKETQYF,TGTGCCAGCAGTTACTCGGGGTTGAAAGAGACCCAGTACTTC
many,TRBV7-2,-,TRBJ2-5,CASSLVPFGETQYF,TGTGCCAGCAGCTTAGTCCCTTTCGGGGAGACCCAGTACTTC
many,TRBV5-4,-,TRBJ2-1,CASSSFGSANEQFF,TGTGCCAGCAGCTCTTTCGGCAGCGCTAATGAGCAGTTCTTC
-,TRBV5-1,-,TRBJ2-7,CASSAWGGGSTYEQYF,TGCGCCAGCAGCGCCTGGGGAGGGGGCAGTACCTACGAGCAGTACTTC
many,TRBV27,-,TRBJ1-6,CASSLTALSPLHF,TGTGCCAGCAGTTTGACAGCGCTTTCACCCCTCCACTTT
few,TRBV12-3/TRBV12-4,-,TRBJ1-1,CASSLGQVGGDTEAFF,TGTGCCAGCAGTTTAGGACAGGTGGGCGGCGACACTGAAGCTTTCTTT
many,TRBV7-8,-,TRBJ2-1,CASSRSTPEQFF,TGTGCCAGCAGCCGATCGACACCTGAGCAGTTCTTC
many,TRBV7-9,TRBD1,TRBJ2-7,CASSRSQGASEQYF,TGTGCCAGCAGCCGTTCGCAGGGGGCTAGCGAGCAGTACTTC
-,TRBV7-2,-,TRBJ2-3,CASSLKNSGSTDTQYF,TGTGCCAGCAGCTTAAAGAACAGCGGGAGCACAGATACGCAGTATTTT
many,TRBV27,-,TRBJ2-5,CASSLSISNQETQYF,TGTGCCAGCAGTTTATCGATATCAAACCAAGAGACCCAGTACTTC
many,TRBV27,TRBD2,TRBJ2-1,CASSLGLAGEQFF,TGTGCCAGCAGTTTAGGACTAGCGGGTGAGCAGTTCTTC
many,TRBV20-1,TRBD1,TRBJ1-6,CSARTGDGSPLHF,TGCAGTGCCAGGACAGGGGACGGTTCACCCCTCCACTTT
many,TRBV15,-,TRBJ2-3,CATSRDQEQPTDTQYF,TGTGCCACCAGCAGAGATCAGGAGCAACCTACAGATACGCAGTATTTT
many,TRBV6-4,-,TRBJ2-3,CASSDSGSNTQYF,TGTGCCAGCAGTGACTCGGGCTCAAATACGCAGTATTTT
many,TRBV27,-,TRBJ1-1,CASSIGRNTEAFF,TGTGCCAGCAGTATTGGCAGGAACACTGAAGCTTTCTTT
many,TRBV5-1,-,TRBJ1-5,CASSLQGKSNQPQHF,TGCGCCAGCAGCTTGCAGGGCAAGAGCAATCAGCCCCAGCATTTT
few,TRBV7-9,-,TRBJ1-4,CASSVGSGEKLFF,TGTGCCAGCAGCGTGGGGTCAGGCGAAAAACTGTTTTTT
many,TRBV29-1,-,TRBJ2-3,CSVEAQNLDTQYF,TGCAGCGTTGAAGCCCAGAATCTAGATACGCAGTATTTT
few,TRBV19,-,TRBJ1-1,CASGNGGLEAFF,TGTGCCAGTGGGAATGGGGGGCTTGAAGCTTTCTTT
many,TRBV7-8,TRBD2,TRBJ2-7,CASSQTGTSPNEQYF,TGTGCCAGCAGCCAAACAGGGACTAGTCCCAACGAGCAGTACTTC
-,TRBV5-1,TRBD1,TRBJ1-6,CASSLGGQYNSPLHF,TGCGCCAGCAGCTTGGGGGGACAGTATAATTCACCCCTCCACTTT
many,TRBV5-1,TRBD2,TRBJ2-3,CASSLSRGGSTDTQYF,TGCGCCAGCAGCTTGAGCCGGGGAGGGAGCACAGATACGCAGTATTTT
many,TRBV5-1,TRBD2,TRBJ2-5,CASSLFLAELQETQYF,TGCGCCAGCAGCTTATTTCTAGCGGAACTGCAAGAGACCCAGTACTTC
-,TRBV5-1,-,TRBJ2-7,CASSLWTEYEQYF,TGCGCCAGCAGCTTGTGGACCGAATACGAGCAGTACTTC
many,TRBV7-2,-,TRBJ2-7,CASSAFGGSYEQYF,TGTGCCAGCAGCGCCTTCGGGGGATCCTACGAGCAGTACTTC
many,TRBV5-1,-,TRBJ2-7,CASSPGPSYEQYF,TGCGCCAGCAGCCCAGGACCTTCCTACGAGCAGTACTTC
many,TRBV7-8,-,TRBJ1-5,CASSLEGPLSYSNQPQHF,TGTGCCAGCAGCTTAGAAGGTCCTCTTTCCTATAGCAATCAGCCCCAGCATTTT
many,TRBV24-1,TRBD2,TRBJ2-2,CATSETSGSYLNTGELFF,TGTGCCACCAGTGAGACTAGCGGGAGTTATTTGAACACCGGGGAGCTGTTTTTT
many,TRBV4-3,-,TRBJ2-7,CASSLSRGEQYF,TGCGCCAGCAGCCTTAGTCGCGGCGAGCAGTACTTC
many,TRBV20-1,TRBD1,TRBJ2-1,CSARDPGQGIVNEQFF,TGCAGTGCTAGAGATCCCGGACAGGGGATAGTAAATGAGCAGTTCTTC
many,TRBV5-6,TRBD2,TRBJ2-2,CASSFPGTSGMSNTGELFF,TGTGCCAGCAGCTTTCCCGGGACTAGCGGGATGTCGAACACCGGGGAGCTGTTTTTT
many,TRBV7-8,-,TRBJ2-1,CASSYDQLSEQFF,TGTGCCAGCAGCTACGACCAGCTAAGTGAGCAGTTCTTC
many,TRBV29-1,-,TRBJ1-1,CSVEMGTEAFF,TGCAGCGTTGAGATGGGGACTGAAGCTTTCTTT
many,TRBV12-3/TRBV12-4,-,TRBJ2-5,CASSSYGYQETQYF,TGTGCCAGCAGTTCTTACGGGTACCAAGAGACCCAGTACTTC
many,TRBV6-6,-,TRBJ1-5,CASSYLGQPQHF,TGTGCCAGCAGTTACTTGGGTCAGCCCCAGCATTTT
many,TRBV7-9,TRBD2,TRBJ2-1,CASRLVTSGFDEQFF,TGTGCCAGCAGGCTAGTGACTAGCGGGTTTGATGAGCAGTTCTTC
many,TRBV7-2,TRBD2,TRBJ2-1,CAREELAGSNEQFF,TGTGCCAGAGAAGAACTAGCGGGGAGCAATGAGCAGTTCTTC
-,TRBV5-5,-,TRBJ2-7,CASGAGLSYEQYF,TGTGCCAGCGGCGCAGGGCTCTCCTACGAGCAGTACTTC
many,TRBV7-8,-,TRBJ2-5,CASSLYPGVGETQYF,TGTGCCAGCAGCTTATACCCAGGGGTGGGGGAGACCCAGTACTTC
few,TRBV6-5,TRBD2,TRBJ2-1,CASSWRGAYNEQFF,TGTGCCAGCAGTTGGCGGGGGGCCTACAATGAGCAGTTCTTC